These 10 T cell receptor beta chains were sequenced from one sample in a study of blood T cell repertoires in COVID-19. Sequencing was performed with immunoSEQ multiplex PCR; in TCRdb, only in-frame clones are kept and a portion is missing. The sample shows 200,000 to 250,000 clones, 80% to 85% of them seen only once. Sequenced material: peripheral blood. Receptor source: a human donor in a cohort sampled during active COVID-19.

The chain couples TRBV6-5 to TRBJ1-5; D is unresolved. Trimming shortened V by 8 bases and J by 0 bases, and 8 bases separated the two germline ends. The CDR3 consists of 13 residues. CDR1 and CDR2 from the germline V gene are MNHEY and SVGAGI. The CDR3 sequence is CASQLYSNQPQHF. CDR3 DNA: TGTGCCAGCCAACTTTATAGCAATCAGCCCCAGCATTTT.

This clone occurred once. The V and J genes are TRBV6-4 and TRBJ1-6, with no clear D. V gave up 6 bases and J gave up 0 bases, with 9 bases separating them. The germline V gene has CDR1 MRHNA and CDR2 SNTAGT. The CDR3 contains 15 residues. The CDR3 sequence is CASREGSSYNSPLHF. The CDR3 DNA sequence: TGTGCCAGCAGAGAGGGCAGCTCCTATAATTCACCCCTCCACTTT.

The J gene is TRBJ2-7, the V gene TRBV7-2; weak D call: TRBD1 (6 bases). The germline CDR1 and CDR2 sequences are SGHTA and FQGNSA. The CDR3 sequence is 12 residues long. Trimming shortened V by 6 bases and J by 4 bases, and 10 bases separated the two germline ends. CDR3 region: CASRLQGYEQYF. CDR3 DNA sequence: TGTGCCAGCAGGTTACAGGGTTACGAGCAGTACTTC. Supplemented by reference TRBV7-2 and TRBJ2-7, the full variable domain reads GAGVSQSPSNKVTEKGKDVELRCDPISGHTALYWYRQSLGQGLEFLIYFQGNSAPDKSGLPSDRFSAERTGGSVSTLTIQRTQQEDSAVYLCASRLQGYEQYFGPGTRLTVT.

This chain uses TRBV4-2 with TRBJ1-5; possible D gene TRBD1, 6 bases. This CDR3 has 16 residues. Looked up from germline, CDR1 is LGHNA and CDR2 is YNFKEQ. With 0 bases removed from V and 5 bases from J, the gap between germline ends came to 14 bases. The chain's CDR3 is CASSQEKGAGDQPQHF. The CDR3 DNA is TGTGCCAGCAGCCAAGAAAAAGGGGCAGGGGATCAGCCCCAGCATTTT.

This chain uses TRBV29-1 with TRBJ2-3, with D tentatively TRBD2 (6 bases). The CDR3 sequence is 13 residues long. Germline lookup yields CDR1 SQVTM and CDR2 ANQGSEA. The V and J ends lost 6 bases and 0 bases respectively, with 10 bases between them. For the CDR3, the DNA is TGCAGCGTGGACTACCGGAGCACAGATACGCAGTATTTT. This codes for CSVDYRSTDTQYF.

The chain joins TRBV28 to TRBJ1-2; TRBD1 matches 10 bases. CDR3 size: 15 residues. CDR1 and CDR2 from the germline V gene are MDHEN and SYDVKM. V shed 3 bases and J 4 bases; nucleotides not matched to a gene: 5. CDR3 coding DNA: TGTGCCAGCAGTTTGACAGGGGGCTCAGGCTATGGCTACACCTTC. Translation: CASSLTGGSGYGYTF.

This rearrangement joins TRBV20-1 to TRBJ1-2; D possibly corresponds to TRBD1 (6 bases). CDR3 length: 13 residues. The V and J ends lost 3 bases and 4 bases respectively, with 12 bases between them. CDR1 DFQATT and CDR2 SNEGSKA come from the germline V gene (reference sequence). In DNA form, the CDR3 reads TGCAGTGCTAGTCGACAGGAGAGCTATGGCTACACCTTC. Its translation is CSASRQESYGYTF.

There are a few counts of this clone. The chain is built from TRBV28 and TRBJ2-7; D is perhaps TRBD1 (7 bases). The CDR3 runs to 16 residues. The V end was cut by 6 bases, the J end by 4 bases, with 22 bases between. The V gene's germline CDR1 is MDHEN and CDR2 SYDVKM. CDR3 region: CASRPRKGAGLYEQYF. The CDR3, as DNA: TGTGCCAGCAGGCCGCGGAAGGGGGCGGGATTATACGAGCAGTACTTC. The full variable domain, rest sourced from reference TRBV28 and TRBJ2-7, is DVKVTQSSRYLVKRTGEKVFLECVQDMDHENMFWYRQDPGLGLRLIYFSYDVKMKEKGDIPEGYSVSREKKERFSLILESASTNQTSMYLCASRPRKGAGLYEQYFGPGTRLTVT.

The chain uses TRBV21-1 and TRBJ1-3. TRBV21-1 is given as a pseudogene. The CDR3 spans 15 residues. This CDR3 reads CASSAQRVLGNTIYF. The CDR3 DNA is TGTGCCAGCAGCGCCCAACGGGTGTTGGGAAACACCATATATTTT.

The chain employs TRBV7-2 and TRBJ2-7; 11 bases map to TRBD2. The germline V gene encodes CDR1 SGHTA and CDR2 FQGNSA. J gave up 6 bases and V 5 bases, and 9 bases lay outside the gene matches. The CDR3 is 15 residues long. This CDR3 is CASSLKLAGAGEQYF. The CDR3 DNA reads TGTGCCAGCAGCCTAAAACTAGCGGGAGCAGGCGAGCAGTACTTC.